These T cell receptor beta chains were read from a single sample in a study of beta chain features in type 1 diabetes. The assay was immunoSEQ multiplex PCR, and TCRdb's table has in-frame clones only and misses some. The data contain hundreds of thousands of clones, about 14% of them seen just once; the ten biggest clones take up approximately 0.087%. Source material: naive CD4+ T cells from blood. These receptors came from a man aged 18 to 29 in good health. CDR3s include the opening cysteine and the closing phenylalanine or tryptophan. D genes are given only for firm matches. Only some rows state a clone size, as once, few, many or a class for expanded clones.

j_call,clone_size,d_call,v_call,cdr3_aa,cdr3_nt
TRBJ2-7,.,.,TRBV5-1,CASSLSESPYEQYF,TGCGCCAGCAGCTTGTCGGAATCTCCCTACGAGCAGTACTTC
TRBJ1-1,few,.,TRBV7-2,CASSLGRVATEAFF,TGTGCCAGCAGCTTAGGTAGGGTGGCCACTGAAGCTTTCTTT
TRBJ2-3,.,.,TRBV7-8,CASSTPPWGVPDTQYF,TGTGCCAGCAGCACGCCCCCGTGGGGGGTTCCAGATACGCAGTATTTT
TRBJ1-2,few,.,TRBV27,CASSYSNGATNYGYTF,TGTGCCAGCAGCTACTCCAACGGAGCTACCAACTATGGCTACACCTTC
TRBJ1-5,few,.,TRBV18,CASSSNSGSPTQGNQPQHF,TGTGCCAGCTCCTCGAACAGCGGTAGTCCCACTCAGGGCAATCAGCCCCAGCATTTT
TRBJ1-5,.,.,TRBV7-6,CASSLAGWDSNQPQHF,TGTGCCAGCAGCTTAGCAGGGTGGGATAGCAATCAGCCCCAGCATTTT
TRBJ1-2,.,TRBD1,TRBV28,CASRTGGLNYGYTF,TGTGCCAGCAGGACAGGGGGCCTTAACTATGGCTACACCTTC
TRBJ1-1,few,.,TRBV7-6,CASSRPFSLTEAFF,TGTGCCAGCAGCCGCCCTTTTAGCCTCACTGAAGCTTTCTTT
TRBJ2-1,.,TRBD1,TRBV29-1,CSVVEPRGQGFNEQFF,TGCAGCGTAGTAGAACCAAGGGGACAGGGATTCAATGAGCAGTTCTTC
TRBJ2-5,.,TRBD2,TRBV4-3,CASSQALAGPPQETQYF,TGCGCCAGCAGCCAAGCCCTAGCGGGACCCCCCCAAGAGACCCAGTACTTC
TRBJ2-1,few,TRBD1,TRBV11-1,CASSPLGQRPSYNEQFF,TGTGCCAGCAGCCCCCTGGGACAGCGCCCCTCCTACAATGAGCAGTTCTTC
TRBJ1-2,.,.,TRBV18,CASSPVGGYTF,TGTGCCAGCTCACCAGTCGGTGGCTACACCTTC
TRBJ2-2,few,TRBD2,TRBV9,CASSVLAGYTGELFF,TGTGCCAGCAGCGTACTAGCGGGATACACCGGGGAGCTGTTTTTT
TRBJ2-5,.,.,TRBV5-1,CASSLIQGGETQYF,TGCGCCAGCAGCCTAATCCAGGGAGGAGAGACCCAGTACTTC
TRBJ2-7,.,.,TRBV5-4,CASSLRGYEQYF,TGTGCCAGCAGCCTCCGCGGGTACGAGCAGTACTTC
TRBJ2-5,few,.,TRBV5-1,CASSFGDRETQYF,TGCGCCAGCAGCTTCGGTGATCGAGAGACCCAGTACTTC
TRBJ1-2,.,.,TRBV7-2,CASSFSGVRGYTF,TGTGCCAGCAGCTTCTCAGGGGTTCGGGGCTACACCTTC
TRBJ1-3,.,.,TRBV10-3,CAISSGRTSGNTIYF,TGTGCCATCAGCTCAGGCAGGACCTCTGGAAACACCATATATTTT
TRBJ2-7,few,.,TRBV20-1,CSARMAGQYF,TGCAGTGCTAGAATGGCCGGGCAGTACTTC
TRBJ2-3,.,.,TRBV9,CASRGTDTQYF,TGTGCCAGCAGGGGGACAGATACGCAGTATTTT
TRBJ1-1,few,TRBD1,TRBV29-1,CSVRQGARGTEAFF,TGCAGCGTCCGACAGGGGGCTAGGGGCACTGAAGCTTTCTTT
TRBJ1-2,few,TRBD1,TRBV7-8,CASSAGTGNYGYTF,TGTGCCAGCAGCGCCGGGACAGGGAACTATGGCTACACCTTC
TRBJ1-5,.,.,TRBV9,CASSVASDQPQHF,TGTGCCAGCAGCGTAGCCAGTGATCAGCCCCAGCATTTT
TRBJ2-7,few,.,TRBV4-3,CASSQDLGYEQYF,TGCGCCAGCAGCCAAGATCTGGGATACGAGCAGTACTTC
TRBJ1-2,.,.,TRBV7-9,CASSPGGSTKGYTF,TGTGCCAGCAGCCCCGGGGGGTCGACGAAGGGCTACACCTTC
TRBJ1-2,many,TRBD1,TRBV18,CASSPRWDRNYGYTF,TGTGCCAGCTCACCTAGATGGGACAGAAACTATGGCTACACCTTC
TRBJ2-5,.,.,TRBV5-1,CASSQQGGETQYF,TGCGCCAGCAGCCAACAGGGTGGGGAGACCCAGTACTTC
TRBJ2-4,.,TRBD1,TRBV5-1,CASSVGTGEGKNIQYF,TGCGCCAGCAGCGTGGGGACAGGGGAGGGCAAAAACATTCAGTACTTC
TRBJ1-2,.,.,TRBV28,CASRLVGNYGYTF,TGTGCCAGCAGGTTGGTTGGAAACTATGGCTACACCTTC
TRBJ2-1,few,.,TRBV11-2,CASSLSGSSYNEQFF,TGTGCCAGCAGCCTTAGCGGAAGCTCCTACAATGAGCAGTTCTTC
TRBJ1-5,.,.,TRBV6-1,CASRAGNQPQHF,TGTGCCAGCAGAGCAGGGAATCAGCCCCAGCATTTT
TRBJ1-4,.,.,TRBV5-1,CASSLGRTLPHEKLFF,TGCGCCAGCAGCTTAGGACGCACCCTTCCCCATGAAAAACTGTTTTTT
TRBJ2-7,.,.,TRBV7-9,CASRHEQYF,TGTGCCAGCAGACACGAGCAGTACTTC